This T cell receptor (beta chain) was captured in a study of OX40 agonist ivuxolimab in advanced cancers. In the study overall: Dose-escalation cases comprised hepatocellular carcinoma, melanoma, renal cell or head and neck cancer. Study observations and caveats: In the 0.1 to 3.0 mg/kg range, CD4+ and CD8+ blood T cells had expanded clonally by week 6. On average, a greater number of expanded clones characterised CD8+ T cells relative to CD4+.

At baseline, cycle 4 day 1, and cycle 7 day 1, blood was sampled. Per germline, CDR1 MNHEY and CDR2 SMNVEV (reference sequence). The CDR3 spans 15 residues. V lost 4 bases, J lost 6 bases, and 7 bases stayed unmatched. In regard to this clone: Its antigen is undetermined.

Sequenced by immunoSEQ multiplex PCR; TCRdb stores in-frame clones only, minus some. The data hold some 43,000 clones, with around 94% observed a single time. The sequence derives from an adult with an advanced solid tumor such as melanoma, head and neck, liver or kidney cancer. The chain recombines TRBV27 with TRBJ2-2; 8 bases align to TRBD2. The source material was CD4+ or CD8+ T cells sorted from blood, sampled in a trial of the OX40 agonist ivuxolimab. DNA of the CDR3: TGTGCCAGCAGTTGGGTCGGGAGGGCCGCCGGGGAGCTGTTTTTT. This gives the protein CASSWVGRAAGELFF.